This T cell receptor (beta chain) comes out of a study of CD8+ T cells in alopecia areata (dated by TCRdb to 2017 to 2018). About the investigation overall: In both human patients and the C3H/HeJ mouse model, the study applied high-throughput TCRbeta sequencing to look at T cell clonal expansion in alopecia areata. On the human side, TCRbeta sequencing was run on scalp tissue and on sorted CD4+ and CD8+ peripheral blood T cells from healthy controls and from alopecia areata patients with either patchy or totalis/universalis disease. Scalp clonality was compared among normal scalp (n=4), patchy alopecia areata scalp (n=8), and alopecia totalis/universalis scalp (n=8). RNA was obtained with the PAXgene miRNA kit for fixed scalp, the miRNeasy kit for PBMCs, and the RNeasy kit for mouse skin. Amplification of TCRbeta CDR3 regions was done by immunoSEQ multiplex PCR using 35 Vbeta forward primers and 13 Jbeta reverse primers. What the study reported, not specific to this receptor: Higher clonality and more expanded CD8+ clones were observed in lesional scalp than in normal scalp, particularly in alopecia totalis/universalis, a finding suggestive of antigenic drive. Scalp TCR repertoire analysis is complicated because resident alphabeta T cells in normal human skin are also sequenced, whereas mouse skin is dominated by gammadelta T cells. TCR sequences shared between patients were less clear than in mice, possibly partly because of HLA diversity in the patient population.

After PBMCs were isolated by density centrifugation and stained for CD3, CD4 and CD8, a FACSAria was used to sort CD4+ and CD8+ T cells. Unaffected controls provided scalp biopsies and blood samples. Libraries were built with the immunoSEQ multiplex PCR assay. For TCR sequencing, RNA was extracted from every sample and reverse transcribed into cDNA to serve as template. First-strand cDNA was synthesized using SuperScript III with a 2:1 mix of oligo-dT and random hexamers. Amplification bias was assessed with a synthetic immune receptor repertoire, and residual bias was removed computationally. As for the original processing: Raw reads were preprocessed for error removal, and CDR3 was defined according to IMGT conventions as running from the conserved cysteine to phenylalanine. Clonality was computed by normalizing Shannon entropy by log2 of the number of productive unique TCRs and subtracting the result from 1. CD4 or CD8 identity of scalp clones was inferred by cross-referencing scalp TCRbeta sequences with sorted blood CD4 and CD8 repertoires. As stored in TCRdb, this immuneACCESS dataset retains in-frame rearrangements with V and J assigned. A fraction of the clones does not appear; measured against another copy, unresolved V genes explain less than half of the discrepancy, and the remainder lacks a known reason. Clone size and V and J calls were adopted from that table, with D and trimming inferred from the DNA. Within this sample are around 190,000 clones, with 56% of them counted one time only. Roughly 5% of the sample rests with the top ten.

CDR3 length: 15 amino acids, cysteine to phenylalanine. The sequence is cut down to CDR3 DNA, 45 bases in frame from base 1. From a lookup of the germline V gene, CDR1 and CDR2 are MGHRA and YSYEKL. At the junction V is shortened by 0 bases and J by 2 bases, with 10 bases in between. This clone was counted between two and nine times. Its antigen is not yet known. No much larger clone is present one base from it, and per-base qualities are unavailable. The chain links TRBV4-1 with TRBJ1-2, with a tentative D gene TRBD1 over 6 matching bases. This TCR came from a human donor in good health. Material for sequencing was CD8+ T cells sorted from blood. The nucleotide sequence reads TGCGCCAGCAGCCAAGAGGGGGACAAGAACTATGGCTACACCTTC. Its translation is CASSQEGDKNYGYTF.